This section outlines one T cell receptor beta chain sequence together with its context. CDR3 length: 15 residues. V shed 4 bases and J 6 bases; nucleotides not matched to a gene: 4. Germline CDR1 MDHEN, CDR2 SYDVKM. Assay: immunoSEQ multiplex PCR; the TCRdb copy retains only in-frame clones and omits some. The sample lists hundreds of thousands of clones, roughly 90% occurring once. The data belong to a study of shared T cell receptors in the human thymus. These data were also filed under a second study, of human thymus T cells. As that report states: The thymus tissue came from resections taken during corrective heart surgery.

The source of this sequence is a boy in the first two years of life with a congenital heart defect. The J gene is TRBJ2-1, the V gene TRBV28; 12 positions agree with TRBD2. Sample: thymocytes. The CDR3 sequence is CASSSRTSGINEQFF. The CDR3 nucleotides read TGTGCCAGCAGTTCGCGGACTAGCGGGATCAATGAGCAGTTCTTC. The full variable domain, with the rest looked up from reference TRBV28 and TRBJ2-1, is DVKVTQSSRYLVKRTGEKVFLECVQDMDHENMFWYRQDPGLGLRLIYFSYDVKMKEKGDIPEGYSVSREKKERFSLILESASTNQTSMYLCASSSRTSGINEQFFGPGTRLTVL.